Sequencing of this TCR beta chain was carried out in a study of beta chain features in type 1 diabetes. Study background: Age, gender and cell yields were alike across patients and healthy donors. Overall study results and limits: Among patients, naive, central memory and Treg TCRB repertoires appeared more similar than among healthy donors. Researchers report that Type 1 diabetes patients had moderately but significantly shorter TCRB CDR3s across all four CD4+ subsets.

Since all of the isolated RNA was reverse transcribed, expressed TCRB transcripts were what got sequenced. Repertoires were generated with immunoSEQ multiplex PCR, while TCRdb's copy carries only in-frame clones and drops some. The table lists 280,000 or so clones, approximately 16% of them singletons. Worth noting for this clone: Its antigen is not known.

Every donor had blood drawn once into heparin, approximately 120 mL on average. Sorting based on CD45RO/CCR7/CD25/CD127/CD95/CD27 separated CD4+ naive, central memory, regulatory and stem cell-like memory cells. The TCR comes from a man aged 18 to 30 with type 1 diabetes. Sequencing input: naive CD4+ T cells from blood.

The CDR3 DNA reads TGTGCCTGGAGTCCCCGGGCCGGGATCTATGGCTACACCTTC. Its translation: CAWSPRAGIYGYTF. The chain has TRBV30 and TRBJ1-2; unclear D gene. Germline V gene lookup returns CDR1 GTSNPN and CDR2 SVGIG (reference sequence). V lost 2 bases to trimming and J lost 4 bases, with 14 bases between them. The CDR3 has 14 residues.